In its sample, the clone carrying this T cell receptor (beta chain) was seen many times. Trimming at V came to 0 bases and at J to 7 bases, leaving 4 bases not matched to a gene. This CDR3 has 15 amino acids. Germline CDR1 is SGHNT and CDR2 is YYREEE (reference sequence). This entry belongs to a study of naive and memory T cell subsets. Amplification of ligated cDNA took four PCR rounds with SP2 and nested alpha and beta constant primers. TCRdb fed the 5' RACE reads into MiXCR, producing one record per CDR3 protein. Found here are some 60,000 distinct CDR3 sequences, 7.6% of them singletons; the top ten hold approximately 9.7%. A UMI-containing oligonucleotide was joined by 3' ligation to the TCR cDNA template. Adult healthy volunteers gave 2.5 ml peripheral blood for whole-blood RNA. Reverse transcription used DNase-treated unsorted total RNA, aiming for roughly 1 to 1000 ng.

The receptor's source is a female donor in good health. V is TRBV5-4 and J is TRBJ2-1; 10 bases align to TRBD1. This CDR3 reads CASSLAPGQGNEQFF. The CDR3 bases are TGTGCCAGCAGCTTGGCCCCGGGACAGGGGAATGAGCAGTTCTTC.